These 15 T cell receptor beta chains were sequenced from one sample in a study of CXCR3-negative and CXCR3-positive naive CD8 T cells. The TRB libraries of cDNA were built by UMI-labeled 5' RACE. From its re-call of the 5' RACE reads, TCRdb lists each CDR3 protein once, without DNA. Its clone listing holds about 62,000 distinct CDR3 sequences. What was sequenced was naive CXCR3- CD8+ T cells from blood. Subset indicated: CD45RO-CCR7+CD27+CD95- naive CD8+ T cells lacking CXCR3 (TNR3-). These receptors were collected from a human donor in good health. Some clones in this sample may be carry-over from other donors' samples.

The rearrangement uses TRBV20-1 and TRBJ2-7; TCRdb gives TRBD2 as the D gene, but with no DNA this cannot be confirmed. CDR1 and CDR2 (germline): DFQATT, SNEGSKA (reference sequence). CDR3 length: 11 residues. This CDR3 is CSARVRDSWYF.

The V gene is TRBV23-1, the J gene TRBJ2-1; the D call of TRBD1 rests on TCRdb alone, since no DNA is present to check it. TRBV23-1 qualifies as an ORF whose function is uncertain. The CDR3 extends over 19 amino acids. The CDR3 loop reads CASHRPGQGFSACDNEQFF.

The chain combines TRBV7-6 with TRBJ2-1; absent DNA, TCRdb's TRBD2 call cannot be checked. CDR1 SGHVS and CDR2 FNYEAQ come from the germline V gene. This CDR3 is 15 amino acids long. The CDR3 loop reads CASSPLDWLAGEQFF.

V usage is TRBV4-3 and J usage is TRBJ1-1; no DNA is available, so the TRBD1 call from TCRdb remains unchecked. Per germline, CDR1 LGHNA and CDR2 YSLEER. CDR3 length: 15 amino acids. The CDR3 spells CASSHRIGENTEAFF.

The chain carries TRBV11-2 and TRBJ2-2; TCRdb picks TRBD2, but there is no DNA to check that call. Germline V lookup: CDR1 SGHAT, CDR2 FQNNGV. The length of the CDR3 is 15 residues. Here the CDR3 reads CASSFALGNTGELFF.

The CDR3 reads CASSLSGGETEAFF. The rearrangement uses TRBV7-2 and TRBJ1-1. The CDR3 contains 14 residues. The germline gives CDR1 SGHTA, CDR2 FQGNSA.

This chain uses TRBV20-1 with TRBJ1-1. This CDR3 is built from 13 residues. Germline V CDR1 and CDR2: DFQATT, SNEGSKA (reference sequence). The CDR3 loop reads CSARDWGNTEAFF.

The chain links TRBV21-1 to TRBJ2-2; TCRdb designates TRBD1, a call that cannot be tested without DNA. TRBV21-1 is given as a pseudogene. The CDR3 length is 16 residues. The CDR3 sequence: CASSLPPGGQTGELFF.

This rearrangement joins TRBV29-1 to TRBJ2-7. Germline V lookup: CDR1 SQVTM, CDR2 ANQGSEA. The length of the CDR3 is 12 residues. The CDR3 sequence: CSVIGGSYEQYF.

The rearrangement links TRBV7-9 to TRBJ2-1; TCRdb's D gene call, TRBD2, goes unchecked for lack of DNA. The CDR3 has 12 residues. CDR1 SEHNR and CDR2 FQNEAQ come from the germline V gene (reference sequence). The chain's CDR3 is CASGRSLPEQFF.

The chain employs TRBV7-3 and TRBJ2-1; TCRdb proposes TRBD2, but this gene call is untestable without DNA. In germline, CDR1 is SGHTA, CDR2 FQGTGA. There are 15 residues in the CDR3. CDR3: CASSRTVGPSGEQFF.

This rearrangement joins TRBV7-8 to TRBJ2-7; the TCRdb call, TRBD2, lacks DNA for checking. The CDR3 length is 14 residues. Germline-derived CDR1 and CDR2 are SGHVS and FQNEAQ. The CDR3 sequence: CASSPQGLAIEQYF.

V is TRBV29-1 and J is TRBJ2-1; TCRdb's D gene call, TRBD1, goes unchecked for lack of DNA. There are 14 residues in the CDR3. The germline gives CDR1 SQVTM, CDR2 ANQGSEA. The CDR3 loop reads CSVEGQGASNEQFF.

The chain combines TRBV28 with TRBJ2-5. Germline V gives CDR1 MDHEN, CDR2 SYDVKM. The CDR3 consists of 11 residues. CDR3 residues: CASRFGETQYF.

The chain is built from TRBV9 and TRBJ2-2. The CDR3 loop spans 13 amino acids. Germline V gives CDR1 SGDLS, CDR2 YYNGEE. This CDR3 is CASTETNTGELFF.